Each of the 8 T cell receptor beta chains below was sequenced from the same sample in a study of blood T cells in healthy people across ages. Through a sample-barcoded 5' primer and a J-beta primer mix, a second PCR was run for 7 to 11 cycles. Using its own MiXCR run on the 5' RACE reads, TCRdb lists one record per CDR3 protein. This table has around 690,000 distinct CDR3 sequences, 58% appearing once. Sequencing used blood. These receptor sequences come from a man aged 60 to 75 in good health.

The J gene is TRBJ2-7, the V gene TRBV5-5; a possible D gene is TRBD2 (6 bases). This CDR3 has 15 amino acids. The germline V and J ends were trimmed by 0 bases and 2 bases, with 12 bases remaining between them. Germline loops: CDR1 SGHKS, CDR2 YYEKEE (reference sequence). The CDR3 sequence is CASSLAGGGTYEQYF. CDR3 DNA sequence: TGTGCCAGCAGCTTGGCTGGGGGAGGCACCTACGAGCAGTACTTC.

The J gene is TRBJ2-7, the V gene TRBV18; D may be TRBD2 (6 bases). The CDR3 loop spans 15 amino acids. Germline V gene lookup returns CDR1 KGHSH and CDR2 LQKENI. The V end lost 3 bases, the J end lost 3 bases, and 15 bases lay between the germline ends. As DNA, the CDR3 is TGTGCCAGCTCACCCGGAGGGGACCCTGACTACGAGCAGTACTTC. Encoded protein: CASSPGGDPDYEQYF.

The V and J genes are TRBV2 and TRBJ2-1; 7 bases fit TRBD2. The germline gives CDR1 SNHLY, CDR2 FYNNEI. With V trimmed by 10 bases and J by 10 bases, 13 bases remained unmatched. The CDR3 totals 13 residues. CDR3 protein: CATQRDANGEQFF. Written as DNA, the CDR3 is TGTGCCACCCAGCGGGATGCTAATGGGGAGCAGTTCTTC.

The chain employs TRBV28 and TRBJ2-4; the match to TRBD2 covers 8 bases. Germline V lookup: CDR1 MDHEN, CDR2 SYDVKM. The ends lost 10 bases at V and 1 base at J; junction bases unmatched: 6. CDR3 length equals 14 residues. The CDR3 DNA sequence: TGTGCCACCTTTAGCGGGGTTGCCAAAAACATTCAGTACTTC. Translating gives CATFSGVAKNIQYF.

The rearrangement joins TRBV24-1 to TRBJ1-5, with D unclear. Between the trimmed V and J ends, which lost 3 bases and 5 bases, there was a span of 4 bases. The germline V gene has CDR1 KGHDR and CDR2 SFDVKD. The CDR3 sequence is 12 residues long. The CDR3: CATSDRDQPQHF. The CDR3 DNA reads as TGTGCCACCAGTGATAGGGATCAGCCCCAGCATTTT.

This clonotype was found a few times. J is TRBJ2-1 and V is TRBV2; perhaps D is TRBD1 or TRBD2 (6 bases each). The germline CDR1 and CDR2 sequences are SNHLY and FYNNEI. V shed 3 bases and J shed 10 bases, with 13 bases lying between them. This CDR3 is built from 13 residues. CDR3 residues: CASSERGAAEQFF. CDR3 DNA: TGTGCCAGCAGTGAGAGGGGGGCGGCCGAGCAGTTCTTC.

The gene calls are TRBV3-1 and TRBJ2-3; no firm D call. V was trimmed by 4 bases and J by 7 bases, leaving 18 bases between them. This CDR3 is built from 15 residues. Germline V gene data show CDR1 as LGHDT and CDR2 as YNNKEL (reference sequence). In DNA, the CDR3 is TGTGCCAGCAGCCTCGGTTTTAGGCTTCGGTATACGCAGTATTTT. It codes for CASSLGFRLRYTQYF.

The sample holds a few counts of this clonotype. The chain is built from TRBV3-1 and TRBJ2-7, with 14 bases lining up with TRBD2. V trimming: 2 bases; J trimming: 7 bases; junction bases outside the gene matches: 7. The CDR3 sequence is 16 residues long. Per the germline V gene, CDR1 is LGHDT and CDR2 is YNNKEL (reference sequence). The CDR3 protein is CASSQHPGLAGVEQYF. CDR3 nucleotides: TGTGCCAGCAGCCAACACCCGGGACTAGCGGGGGTTGAGCAGTACTTC.